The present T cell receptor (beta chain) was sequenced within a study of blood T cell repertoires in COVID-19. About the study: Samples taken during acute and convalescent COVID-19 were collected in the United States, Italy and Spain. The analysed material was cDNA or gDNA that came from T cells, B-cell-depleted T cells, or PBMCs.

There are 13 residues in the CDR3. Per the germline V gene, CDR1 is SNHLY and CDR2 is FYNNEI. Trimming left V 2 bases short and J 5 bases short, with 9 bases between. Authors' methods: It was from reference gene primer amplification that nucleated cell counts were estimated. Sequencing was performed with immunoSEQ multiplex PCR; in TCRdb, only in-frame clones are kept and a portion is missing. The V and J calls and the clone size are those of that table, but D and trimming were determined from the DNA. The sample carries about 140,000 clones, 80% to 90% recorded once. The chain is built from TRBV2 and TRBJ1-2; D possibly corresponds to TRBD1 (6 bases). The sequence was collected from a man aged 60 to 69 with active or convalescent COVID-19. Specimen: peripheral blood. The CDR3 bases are TGTGCCAGCAGTGAAAGGGGGGGATATGGCTACACCTTC. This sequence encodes CASSERGGYGYTF.